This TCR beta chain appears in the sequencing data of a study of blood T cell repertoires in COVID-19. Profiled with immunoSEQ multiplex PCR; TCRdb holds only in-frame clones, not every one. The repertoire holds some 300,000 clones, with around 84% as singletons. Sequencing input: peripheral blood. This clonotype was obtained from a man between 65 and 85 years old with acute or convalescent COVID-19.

The CDR3 sequence: CASSAGTAQEQFF. The DNA for the CDR3 is TGTGCCAGCTCGGCCGGGACAGCCCAAGAGCAGTTCTTC. The chain couples TRBV18 to TRBJ2-1, with 7 bases identical to TRBD1. V lost 6 bases and J lost 10; bases outside the gene matches: 9. The CDR3 covers 13 residues. Per germline, CDR1 KGHSH and CDR2 LQKENI.